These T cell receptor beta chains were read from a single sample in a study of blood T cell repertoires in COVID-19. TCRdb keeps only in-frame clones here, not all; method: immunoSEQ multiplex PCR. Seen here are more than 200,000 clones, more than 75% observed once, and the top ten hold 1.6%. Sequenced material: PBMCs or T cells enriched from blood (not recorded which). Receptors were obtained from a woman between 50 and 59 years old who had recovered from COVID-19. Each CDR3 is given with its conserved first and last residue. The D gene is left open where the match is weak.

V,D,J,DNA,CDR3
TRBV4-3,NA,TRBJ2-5,TGCGCCAGCAGCCAAGATTACAGCGGAGGAGCTGAGACCCAGTACTTC,CASSQDYSGGAETQYF
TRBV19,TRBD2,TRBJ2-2,TGTGCCAGTAGTATAGCGGCTAGCGGGAGTTGGGACACCGGGGAGCTGTTTTTT,CASSIAASGSWDTGELFF
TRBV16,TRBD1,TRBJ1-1,TGTGCCAGCAGCCGCAAGGGGGCGTTGAACACTGAAGCTTTCTTT,CASSRKGALNTEAFF
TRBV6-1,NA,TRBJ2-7,TGTGCCAGCAGTGAATCCTCCGAGCAGTACTTC,CASSESSEQYF
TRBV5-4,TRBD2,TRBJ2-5,TGTGCCACCCAGGGGACTAGCGGGTACCAAGAGACCCAGTACTTC,CATQGTSGYQETQYF
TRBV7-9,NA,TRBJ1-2,TGTGCCAGCAGCCCGGACATTTTTGGCTACACCTTC,CASSPDIFGYTF
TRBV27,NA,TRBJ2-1,TGTGCCAGCAGTAATTTAATACCGGGATACTACAATGAGCAGTTCTTC,CASSNLIPGYYNEQFF
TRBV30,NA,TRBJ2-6,TGTGCCTGGAGGTTGGGCAGGGCGATCTCTGGGGCCAACGTCCTGACTTTC,CAWRLGRAISGANVLTF
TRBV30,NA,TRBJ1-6,TGTGCCTGGAGTGCCCCGGTCCGGGGGACCTTCACCCTCCACTTT,CAWSAPVRGTFTLHF
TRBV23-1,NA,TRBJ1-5,TGCGCCAGCAGTCAATTTGAGCAGGCCCTCAATCAGCCCCAGCATTTT,CASSQFEQALNQPQHF